A selection of T cell receptor beta chains follows, all from one sample in a study of blood T cell repertoires in COVID-19. Clones were sequenced by immunoSEQ multiplex PCR, and TCRdb holds only the in-frame ones, with some missing. The sample holds about 15,000 clones, 70% to 90% seen once. The sequencing input was peripheral blood. All receptors derive from a human donor in a cohort sampled during active COVID-19. Both conserved end residues are part of each CDR3. D genes are given only for firm matches. Size tells how often a clone was seen (once, few, many) or the class of an expanded clone, and some rows leave it out.

D	V	size	J	DNA	CDR3
TRBD2	TRBV27	.	TRBJ2-1	TGTGCCAGCAGTTTATTATCGGCGACTAGCGGGGTCAATGAGCAGTTCTTC	CASSLLSATSGVNEQFF
TRBD2	TRBV11-2	.	TRBJ2-1	TGTGCCAGCAGCTCCGGTGTACTAGCGGGACATGAGCAGTTCTTC	CASSSGVLAGHEQFF
TRBD1	TRBV7-9	once	TRBJ1-4	TGTGCCAGCAGCTCCTCGGGACAGGGGCGATCTAATGAAAAACTGTTTTTT	CASSSSGQGRSNEKLFF
TRBD1	TRBV7-8	.	TRBJ1-4	TGTGCCAGCAGCCTTAGGCACGGGACAGGGCGGGAAAAACTGTTTTTT	CASSLRHGTGREKLFF
TRBD2	TRBV3-1/TRBV3-2	.	TRBJ2-1	TGTGCCAGCAGCCGCGGGACTAGCGGACTCTCCTACAATGAGCAGTTCTTC	CASSRGTSGLSYNEQFF
.	TRBV27	.	TRBJ1-6	TGTGCCAGTCTCAACTGGCAGGGGTTTAATTCACCCCTCCACTTT	CASLNWQGFNSPLHF
TRBD2	TRBV29-1	.	TRBJ2-1	TGCAGCGTTCTAGCGGGAGAAATGGGAAATGAGCAGTTCTTC	CSVLAGEMGNEQFF
.	TRBV4-1	.	TRBJ2-7	TGCGCCAGCAGCCCATCCGGCGGCTACGAGCAGTACTTC	CASSPSGGYEQYF
TRBD2	TRBV28	.	TRBJ2-1	TGTGCCAGCAGACTACTAGCGGGAGGAAGGAGTGAGCAGTTCTTC	CASRLLAGGRSEQFF
.	TRBV13	.	TRBJ2-7	TGTGCCAGCAGCCACAGACAGTCTTCGGGCTACGAGCAGTACTTC	CASSHRQSSGYEQYF
TRBD2	TRBV4-1	.	TRBJ2-7	TGCGCCAGCAGCCAGGCTATGACTAGCGGGGGCTCCTACGAGCAGTACTTC	CASSQAMTSGGSYEQYF
TRBD2	TRBV5-1	.	TRBJ2-7	TGCGCCAGCAGCTTGGCGCCTAGCGGACTACGAAATCCTTCCTACGAGCAGTACTTC	CASSLAPSGLRNPSYEQYF
TRBD1	TRBV6-1	.	TRBJ1-1	TGTGCCAGCAGTGAGATCCGGGACAGGGGGGCTTTCTTT	CASSEIRDRGAFF
.	TRBV21-1	.	TRBJ1-4	TGTGCCAGCCGTCAATTTACCGACAGAACTAAGAATGAAAAACTGTTTTTT	CASRQFTDRTKNEKLFF
TRBD1	TRBV10-3	.	TRBJ2-3	TGTGCCATCAGGGGGGACAGGGCCACAGATACGCAGTATTTT	CAIRGDRATDTQYF
.	TRBV7-9	.	TRBJ2-5	TGTGCCAGCAGTCTAAACAGCGGAACGCAAGAGACCCAGTACTTC	CASSLNSGTQETQYF
.	TRBV2	once	TRBJ2-1	TGTGCCAGCAGCCGCATAGCGTATGAGCAGTTCTTC	CASSRIAYEQFF
.	TRBV6-5	.	TRBJ2-5	TGTGCCAGCAGTTGGGCCAGGGCGGGGGAGACCCAGTACTTC	CASSWARAGETQYF
TRBD2	TRBV7-3	once	TRBJ2-5	TGTGCCAGCAGCTTGGCGGGAGGGAGGGAGACCCAGTACTTC	CASSLAGGRETQYF
.	TRBV10-3	.	TRBJ2-2	TGTGCCGTAACAGGGTGGTGGGGCACCGGGGAGCTGTTTTTT	CAVTGWWGTGELFF
TRBD2	TRBV6-5	medium-sized	TRBJ2-3	TGTGCCAGCAGTTATGCGGGAGGGCCGGATACGCAGTATTTT	CASSYAGGPDTQYF
TRBD1	TRBV6-2/TRBV6-3	.	TRBJ2-4	TGTGCCAGCAGTTACCCACAGGGGGGAGCCAAAAACATTCAGTACTTC	CASSYPQGGAKNIQYF
.	TRBV7-3	.	TRBJ2-1	TGTGCCAGCAGCTTAAGATTCGGGGGAGGCTCGGGCAATGAGCAGTTCTTC	CASSLRFGGGSGNEQFF
.	TRBV7-2	.	TRBJ1-5	TGTGCCAGCAGCTTCCTTTCCAGGGGAAGCAATCAGCCCCAGCATTTT	CASSFLSRGSNQPQHF
TRBD2	TRBV20-1	once	TRBJ2-1	TGCAGTGCTAGAGCACTAGCGTTGCAGTTCTTC	CSARALALQFF
TRBD2	TRBV6-1	.	TRBJ2-1	TGTGCCAGCAGTGAAGGGGGCGGGAGGACCTACAATGAGCAGTTCTTC	CASSEGGGRTYNEQFF
TRBD2	TRBV19	once	TRBJ2-2	TGTGCCAGTAGGCCCCACTCCACGACTAGCGGGACCACCGGGGAGCTGTTTTTT	CASRPHSTTSGTTGELFF
TRBD2	TRBV29-1	.	TRBJ2-7	TGCAGCGTTGGCCCCAGCGGGAGCTACTCCTACGAGCAGTACTTC	CSVGPSGSYSYEQYF
.	TRBV6-6	.	TRBJ2-3	TGTGCCAGCAGAAGAGGTGGGAGAGTCGATACGCAGTATTTT	CASRRGGRVDTQYF
.	TRBV30	.	TRBJ2-7	TGTGCCTGGAGCGGGTTATCTAACTCCTACGAGCAGTACTTC	CAWSGLSNSYEQYF